The 20 T cell receptor beta chains given below trace back to one sample, sequenced in a study of cytomegalovirus exposure and HLA in healthy donors. PCR was performed using 60 Vbeta and 13 Jbeta primers. Generated by immunoSEQ multiplex PCR, the TCRdb table keeps only in-frame clones and is missing some. Its listing shows approximately 100,000 clones. The material sequenced was PBMCs. These receptor sequences come from a man between 45 and 60 years old in good health and CMV-seropositive.

This clone shows up as medium-sized by frequency. The chain combines TRBV5-1 with TRBJ2-1, with D unresolved. Germline V gene sequence: CDR1 SGHRS, CDR2 YFSETQ. Deletions cut 5 bases from V and 9 bases from J, with 15 bases between. This CDR3 is built from 13 residues. DNA of the CDR3: TGCGCCAGCAGAACACTAACGGTTGGTGAGCAGTTCTTC. This translates into CASRTLTVGEQFF.

The chain carries TRBV7-2 and TRBJ2-1; 9 positions match TRBD2. The trim removed 7 bases at V and 5 bases at J, leaving 6 bases unmatched. The length of the CDR3 is 14 residues. From germline, CDR1 is SGHTA and CDR2 FQGNSA. For the CDR3, the DNA is TGTGCCAGCAAAAATAGCGGGAGTAACAATGAGCAGTTCTTC. Translated: CASKNSGSNNEQFF.

The rearrangement joins TRBV18 to TRBJ1-1, with a weak D call TRBD1 (5 bases). V lost 3 bases, J lost 7 bases, and 15 bases lay in between. In germline, CDR1 is KGHSH, CDR2 LQKENI. This CDR3 has 14 amino acids. CDR3 protein: CASSPGQTDREAFF. Here the CDR3 DNA reads TGTGCCAGCTCACCCGGCCAGACAGACCGTGAAGCTTTCTTT.

The chain is built from TRBV30 and TRBJ2-5; 11 positions match TRBD2. Germline V lookup: CDR1 GTSNPN, CDR2 SVGIG (reference sequence). The trim removed 0 bases at V and 1 base at J, leaving 4 bases unmatched. This CDR3 contains 16 residues. CDR3 sequence: CAWSVGGTSGQETQYF. The CDR3 DNA reads as TGTGCCTGGAGTGTAGGGGGGACTAGCGGCCAAGAGACCCAGTACTTC. The variable domain in full, completed from reference TRBV30 and TRBJ2-5, reads SQTIHQWPATLVQPVGSPLSLECTVEGTSNPNLYWYRQAAGRGLQLLFYSVGIGQISSEVPQNLSASRPQDRQFILSSKKLLLSDSGFYLCAWSVGGTSGQETQYFGPGTRLLVL.

This chain connects TRBV7-2 to TRBJ1-3; 8 bases align to TRBD1. Germline V gives CDR1 SGHTA, CDR2 FQGNSA. J gave up 8 bases and V 3 bases, and 9 bases lay outside the gene matches. The CDR3 consists of 15 residues. This chain's CDR3 is CASSFRQGLGDTIYF. The CDR3 DNA sequence: TGTGCCAGCAGCTTCCGACAGGGGTTGGGGGACACCATATATTTT.

The chain is built from TRBV18 and TRBJ2-5, with TRBD1 matching over 9 bases. There are 14 residues in the CDR3. V was clipped by 2 bases and J by 3 bases; unmatched bases: 1. Germline CDR1 KGHSH, CDR2 LQKENI. The CDR3 protein is CASSPRQGEETQYF. CDR3 DNA sequence: TGTGCCAGCTCACCAAGACAGGGGGAAGAGACCCAGTACTTC. Full variable domain (outside the CDR3, taken from reference TRBV18 and TRBJ2-5): NAGVMQNPRHLVRRRGQEARLRCSPMKGHSHVYWYRQLPEEGLKFMVYLQKENIIDESGMPKERFSAEFPKEGPSILRIQQVVRGDSAAYFCASSPRQGEETQYFGPGTRLLVL.

This chain uses TRBV19 with TRBJ2-7, with TRBD2 identical over 13 bases. Trimming took 5 bases from V and 3 from J; bases not matched to a gene: 4. Germline V lookup: CDR1 LNHDA, CDR2 SQIVND (reference sequence). The length of the CDR3 is 15 residues. This CDR3 is CASSLTSGRGYEQYF. CDR3 nucleotides: TGTGCCAGTAGTTTAACTAGCGGGAGGGGCTACGAGCAGTACTTC.

The chain carries TRBV18 and TRBJ2-1, with 9 bases fitting TRBD1. Germline V lookup: CDR1 KGHSH, CDR2 LQKENI. V lost 3 bases and J lost 5; bases outside the gene matches: 2. The CDR3 consists of 14 residues. CDR3 region: CASSPGQGDNEQFF. In DNA, the CDR3 is TGTGCCAGCTCACCGGGACAGGGCGACAATGAGCAGTTCTTC.

The V and J genes are TRBV27 and TRBJ2-6; D gene unclear. From germline, CDR1 is MNHEY and CDR2 SMNVEV (reference sequence). The V gene lost 7 bases and the J gene lost 4 bases, with 8 bases spanning the gap. CDR3 length: 13 residues. The CDR3 region is CASTVPGANVLTF. The CDR3 bases are TGTGCCAGCACTGTCCCCGGGGCCAACGTCCTGACTTTC.

The chain has TRBV9 and TRBJ1-1; 8 bases agree with TRBD1. CDR1 is SGDLS and CDR2 is YYNGEE in the germline V gene. The CDR3 is 15 residues long. V lost 3 bases and J lost 0; bases outside the gene matches: 4. The CDR3 DNA sequence: TGTGCCAGCAGCGCTGTACAGGGGGTGAACACTGAAGCTTTCTTT. This sequence encodes CASSAVQGVNTEAFF.

This chain uses TRBV6-6 with TRBJ1-2; 7 bases agree with TRBD1. This CDR3 is built from 14 residues. The V segment lost 5 bases and the J segment 3 bases; nucleotides outside the gene matches: 6. Germline V CDR1 and CDR2: MNHNY, SVGAGI (reference sequence). CDR3 coding DNA: TGTGCCAGCAGTCGGGGGGGGACAGACTATGGCTACACCTTC. As protein: CASSRGGTDYGYTF.

The V gene is TRBV27, the J gene TRBJ2-7; D not resolved. The CDR3 is 13 residues long. V was pared by 2 bases and J by 0 bases, with 5 bases between. The germline V gene encodes CDR1 MNHEY and CDR2 SMNVEV (reference sequence). The CDR3 DNA sequence: TGTGCCAGCAGTTTAGCCGGCTCCTACGAGCAGTACTTC. Translated: CASSLAGSYEQYF.

The chain uses TRBV9 and TRBJ2-1, with 7 bases identical to TRBD1. Trimming cost V 0 bases and J 2 bases; bases outside gene matches: 5. Germline V gene sequence: CDR1 SGDLS, CDR2 YYNGEE. The CDR3 sequence is 16 residues long. The CDR3 loop is CASSVGGQGAYNEQFF. The CDR3 region has the DNA TGTGCCAGCAGCGTAGGCGGGCAGGGGGCCTACAATGAGCAGTTCTTC.

This chain uses TRBV7-2 with TRBJ1-2; possible D gene TRBD1, 6 bases. CDR1 is SGHTA, CDR2 FQGNSA, per germline. V dropped 0 bases and J dropped 3 bases, with 8 bases sitting between them. CDR3 length equals 14 residues. CDR3 DNA: TGTGCCAGCAGCTTAGCGGGGGCGGACTATGGCTACACCTTC. Its translation is CASSLAGADYGYTF.

This chain uses TRBV5-6 with TRBJ1-1, with TRBD1 matching over 8 bases. V dropped 0 bases and J dropped 10; count of bases not matched to a gene: 11. The CDR3 loop spans 15 amino acids. CDR1 is SGHDT and CDR2 is YYEEEE in the germline V gene. The CDR3 DNA sequence: TGTGCCAGCAGCTTGGCGACAGGGGCGTGGGGTGGAGCTTTCTTT. As protein: CASSLATGAWGGAFF. The variable domain in full, completed from reference TRBV5-6 and TRBJ1-1, reads DAGVTQSPTHLIKTRGQQVTLRCSPKSGHDTVSWYQQALGQGPQFIFQYYEEEERQRGNFPDRFSGHQFPNYSSELNVNALLLGDSALYLCASSLATGAWGGAFFGQGTRLTVV.

The V call is TRBV5-1, the J call TRBJ1-2; tentatively, D is TRBD1 (6 bases). There are 13 residues in the CDR3. CDR1 is SGHRS and CDR2 is YFSETQ in the germline V gene. V lost 0 bases and J 10 bases, leaving 13 bases between the germline ends. The CDR3 is CASSLGRQAPYTF. CDR3 coding DNA: TGCGCCAGCAGCTTGGGTAGACAGGCACCCTACACCTTC.

The rearrangement uses TRBV5-1 and TRBJ2-5; D is possibly TRBD1 (6 bases). V was clipped by 4 bases and J by 7 bases, with 14 bases between them. The CDR3 has 13 residues. Germline V gives CDR1 SGHRS, CDR2 YFSETQ. CDR3 in DNA: TGCGCCAGCAGCGGGGGCCCGCAGTGGACCCAGTACTTC. Amino acid sequence: CASSGGPQWTQYF.

This chain joins TRBV28 and TRBJ1-1, with TRBD1 matching over 8 bases. Germline values: CDR1 MDHEN, CDR2 SYDVKM. The CDR3 has 14 amino acids. The V gene end was trimmed by 6 bases and the J gene end by 11 bases; junction bases not matched to a gene: 14. CDR3 residues: CASRKDRDYVRAFF. CDR3 bases: TGTGCCAGCAGGAAGGACAGGGACTATGTTAGGGCTTTCTTT.

CDR3 loop: CASSLGGLEQYF. The CDR3 DNA follows: TGTGCCAGCTCACTGGGGGGGCTCGAGCAGTACTTC. The chain recombines TRBV18 with TRBJ2-5; D possibly corresponds to TRBD2 (7 bases). The J call may be in error: the DNA end matches TRBJ2-7 better. Germline V gene lookup returns CDR1 KGHSH and CDR2 LQKENI. This CDR3 comprises 12 residues.

The rearrangement joins TRBV4-3 to TRBJ2-7; 10 bases are a match to TRBD2. Looked up from germline, CDR1 is LGHNA and CDR2 is YSLEER. CDR3 length equals 16 residues. The V segment lost 4 bases and the J segment 2 bases; nucleotides outside the gene matches: 8. Written as DNA, the CDR3 is TGCGCCAGCAGCCGCTCCACCCTAGCGGGAGCCTACGAGCAGTACTTC. This sequence encodes CASSRSTLAGAYEQYF.